The sequence of this T cell receptor (beta chain) was determined in a study of shared clonotypes between healthy human individuals (dated by TCRdb to 2018 to 2021). About the full investigation: A couple of women and three men aged 18 to 49 years were included in the cohort. Per donor, three plates each were used for CD4 naive and CD4 memory, two for CD8 naive, and one for CD8 memory. Blood TCR repertoires of a handful of healthy adults were deeply sequenced to estimate repertoire size and the extent of clonotype sharing between individuals. To increase sequencing depth and limit assay-specific biases, different laboratories used diverse techniques to prepare libraries and sequence TCR repertoires. Per donor, leukapheresis produced somewhere between about 0.8 and 9.5 billion PBMCs. The paper as a whole reports these results and caveats: Larger estimated clonotype richness was generally found for naive subsets than for memory subsets. Sharing across a handful of donors was observed for approximately 5% of naive CD4, 3.5% of naive CD8, over 2% of memory CD4, and around 0.44% of memory CD8 clonotypes. Rarefaction of sorted-subset datasets indicated incomplete sequencing despite the large sequencing depth. The small number of donors limited the genetic and exposure-history diversity represented. Compared with non-shared clonotypes, clonotypes shared by all four sorted-subset donors had higher generation probabilities. Sampling was limited to blood, and TCR repertoires in tissue likely differ from TCR repertoires in blood. Pairwise subsampling indicated that sequencing depth was expected to affect the degree of clonotype sharing among donors.

Using the deep immunoSEQ assay, multiplex PCR amplified TCR CDR3 regions from genomic DNA. For each cell subset, the extracted genomic DNA was distributed evenly across all wells of several immunoSEQ 96-well plates, and each plate served as one replicate. For sorted subsets, about 200 ng genomic DNA, equal to about 30,000 T cell genomes, was loaded into each replicate PCR. Purified libraries were measured with a Qubit 3.0 fluorometer, size-checked on a Bioanalyzer 2100, and measured again with the KAPA Library Quantification kit. A separate single-read 150-cycle Illumina NextSeq 550 flow cell was used to sequence each immunoSEQ 96-well plate. The published analysis was carried out like this. Because only junctional sequences without quality scores were contained in the immunoSEQ output, filtering matching that applied to full-length reads could not be performed. To assign V/J genes and CDR3, sequences were annotated using PyIR, a Python wrapper for IgBLAST v1.9, with IMGT germline references. Any read was removed if the V/J assignment was weak (E-value above 1e-6), the CDR3 was missing, or the read contained stop codons, out-of-frame junctions, or ambiguous translated residues. A V3J clonotype was defined by an identical inferred V gene, J gene, and CDR3 amino acid sequence. Percentage overlap between repertoires was computed as shared unique clonotypes divided by the size of the smaller repertoire. Richness of each repertoire was evaluated using RTK rarefaction, the Chao1 estimator, and Recon v2.1 estimates of unobserved clonotypes. For all TCRbeta clonotypes obtained by the gDNA method from a handful of donors, generation probabilities were computed with OLGA. TCRdb obtained this table from immuneACCESS and retained in-frame rearrangements with V and J assigned. These tables miss some clones; where compared with another copy, unresolved V genes account for less than half of the shortfall, and the remainder is unexplained. D and trimming come from the DNA, and the V and J calls and clone size come from that table. This sample gives a few million clones in total; over 85% of them show up just once. Clones ranked in the top ten supply under 0.15% of the sample.

In the case of this clone: Its binding antigen is unknown. Qualities for individual bases were not recorded, and no much larger clone is one base off.

Healthy HIV-negative adults with no recently reported acute infections or vaccinations were included as donors. Every donor was a Caucasian adult living in Nashville, Tennessee, USA. Magnetic negative selection was used to enrich CD4+ T cells, after which naive cells were positively selected on CD45RA and the negative fraction became the memory subset. After blood collection by leukapheresis, PBMCs were isolated using Ficoll-Histopaque density gradient centrifugation and then cryopreserved in the vapor phase of liquid nitrogen. Analytical flow cytometry was used to check the purity and quantity of each magnetically sorted T cell population. Genomic DNA was isolated from each sorted fraction and quantified by UV absorbance on a Nanodrop 2000c. From the germline V gene, CDR1 is SGHRS and CDR2 is YFSETQ. V is shortened by 3 bases, J by 5 bases, and the region joining them spans 15 bases. Measured from the cysteine to the phenylalanine, the CDR3 is 14 residues long. Solely the CDR3 DNA is kept, with 42 bases framed from the first base.

Sequencing was carried out using naive CD4+ T cells sorted from blood. The label giving this sample's cell subset or site can be read as: CD45RA+ positively selected. This chain is built from TRBV5-1 and TRBJ2-7; the D gene cannot be resolved reliably. This TCR was recovered from a man younger than 35 in good health. CDR3 protein: CASSSFDPRDEQYF. The base sequence is TGCGCCAGCAGCTCCTTCGACCCCCGGGACGAGCAGTACTTC. With the portions outside the CDR3 filled from the reference TRBV5-1 and TRBJ2-7 genes, the complete variable region becomes KAGVTQTPRYLIKTRGQQVTLSCSPISGHRSVSWYQQTPGQGLQFLFEYFSETQRNKGNFPGRFSGRQFSNSRSEMNVSTLELGDSALYLCASSSFDPRDEQYFGPGTRLTVT.